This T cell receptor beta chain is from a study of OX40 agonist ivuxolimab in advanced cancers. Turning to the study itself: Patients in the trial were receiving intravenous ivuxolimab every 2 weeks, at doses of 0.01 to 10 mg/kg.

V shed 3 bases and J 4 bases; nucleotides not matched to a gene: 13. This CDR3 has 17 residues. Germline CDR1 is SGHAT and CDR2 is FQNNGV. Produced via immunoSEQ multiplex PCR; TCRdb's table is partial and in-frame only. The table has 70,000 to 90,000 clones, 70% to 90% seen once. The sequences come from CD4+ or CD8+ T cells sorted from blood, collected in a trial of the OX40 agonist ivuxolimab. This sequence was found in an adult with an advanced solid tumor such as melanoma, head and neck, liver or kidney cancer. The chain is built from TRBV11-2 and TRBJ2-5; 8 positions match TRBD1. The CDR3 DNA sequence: TGTGCCAGCAGCTTGTGGCCGACAGGGGTTGGTACAGAGACCCAGTACTTC. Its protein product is CASSLWPTGVGTETQYF.